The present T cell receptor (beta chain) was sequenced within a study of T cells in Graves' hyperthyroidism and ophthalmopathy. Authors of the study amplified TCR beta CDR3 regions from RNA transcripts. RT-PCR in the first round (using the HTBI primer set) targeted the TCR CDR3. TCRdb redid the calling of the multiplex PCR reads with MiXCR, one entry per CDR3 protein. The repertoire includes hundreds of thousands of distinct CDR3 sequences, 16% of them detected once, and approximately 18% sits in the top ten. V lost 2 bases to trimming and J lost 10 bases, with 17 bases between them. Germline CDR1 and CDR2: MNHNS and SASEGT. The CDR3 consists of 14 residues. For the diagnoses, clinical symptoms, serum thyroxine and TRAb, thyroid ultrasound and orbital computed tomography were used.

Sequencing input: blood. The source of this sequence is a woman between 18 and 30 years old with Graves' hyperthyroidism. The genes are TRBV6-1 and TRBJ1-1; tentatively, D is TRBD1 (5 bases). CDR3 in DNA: TGTGCCAGCAGTGAACGGTTCGGGGCATTTGGAGCTTTCTTT. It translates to CASSERFGAFGAFF.